The 21 T cell receptor beta chains given below trace back to one sample, sequenced in a study of regulatory T cells in long-lasting Graves disease. Building the TCR beta libraries relied on iRepertoire HTBI primers, and CDR3 regions underwent Arm-PCR. One entry per CDR3 protein, called by TCRdb with MiXCR from the multiplex PCR reads. This sample has some 470,000 distinct CDR3 sequences, with roughly a fifth found just once. Time point meaning: persistent/refractory GD, antithyroid drugs over 5 years with positive TRAb. PBMCs provided the RNA from which the TCR library was made. Specimen: peripheral blood mononuclear cells (PBMCs), collected when the disease was refractory, from a patient treated with antithyroid drugs. These receptors all stem from a female donor with Graves disease.

This clonotype was seen ten or more times. The chain uses TRBV28 and TRBJ1-1, with a weak D call TRBD1 (6 bases). V lost 6 bases to trimming and J lost 4 bases, with 12 bases between them. CDR1 MDHEN and CDR2 SYDVKM come from the germline V gene. CDR3 length: 13 residues. The CDR3 reads CASRETGLTEAFF. Here the CDR3 DNA reads TGTGCCAGCAGAGAAACAGGGCTCACTGAAGCTTTCTTT.

The chain uses TRBV18 and TRBJ2-7; either TRBD1 or TRBD2 may supply D (5 bases each). CDR1 is KGHSH and CDR2 is LQKENI in the germline V gene. V lost 2 bases and J lost 6, with 17 bases in between. This CDR3 comprises 15 residues. CDR3: CASSPVGEVVGEQYF. In nucleotides, the CDR3 is TGTGCCAGCTCACCAGTGGGGGAAGTGGTAGGCGAGCAGTACTTC. Full variable domain (missing parts from reference TRBV18 and TRBJ2-7): NAGVMQNPRHLVRRRGQEARLRCSPMKGHSHVYWYRQLPEEGLKFMVYLQKENIIDESGMPKERFSAEFPKEGPSILRIQQVVRGDSAAYFCASSPVGEVVGEQYFGPGTRLTVT.

The chain uses TRBV7-8 and TRBJ1-5; D not resolved. The ends were cut back, 2 bases at V and 6 bases at J, with 14 bases in the middle. CDR3 length equals 15 residues. Germline V gene data show CDR1 as SGHVS and CDR2 as FQNEAQ. CDR3 residues: CASSLPVDGVQPQHF. The CDR3 coding sequence is TGTGCCAGCAGCTTACCGGTCGACGGGGTTCAGCCCCAGCATTTT.

Ten or more counts support this clonotype. The chain joins TRBV6-2 or TRBV6-3 to TRBJ2-5, with D uncertain. The CDR3 extends over 14 amino acids. V lost 0 bases to trimming and J lost 2 bases, with 7 bases between them. Germline V gene lookup returns CDR1 MNHEY and CDR2 SVGEGT. CDR3 sequence reads: CASSYSPGQETQYF. The CDR3 DNA follows: TGTGCCAGCAGTTACTCGCCGGGTCAAGAGACCCAGTACTTC.

The chain carries TRBV25-1 and TRBJ2-7, with D maybe TRBD1 (7 bases). The CDR3 contains 14 residues. Trimming took off 7 bases at V and 2 bases at J, with 15 bases between the two ends. CDR1 MGHDK and CDR2 SYGVNS come from the germline V gene. CDR3 sequence (DNA): TGTGCCAGCATGGGGGGCAGGGGGACCTACGAGCAGTACTTC. Translation: CASMGGRGTYEQYF.

CDR3 DNA: TGTGCCAGCAGCGGGATGCCGGACAGGTTTTCCTACGAGCAGTACTTC. This gives the protein CASSGMPDRFSYEQYF. This chain connects TRBV7-8 to TRBJ2-7, with TRBD1 matching over 7 bases. The CDR3 is made up of 16 amino acids. The germline V gene encodes CDR1 SGHVS and CDR2 FQNEAQ. With 5 bases clipped from V and 1 base from J, the junction kept 11 bases outside the gene matches.

V is TRBV10-3 and J is TRBJ2-3; D is uncertain. CDR1 and CDR2 (germline): ENHRY, SYGVKD. The ends were cut back, 3 bases at V and 0 bases at J, with 10 bases in the middle. The CDR3 consists of 15 residues. CDR3 coding DNA: TGTGCCATCAGTGATATGGGTGGCAGCACAGATACGCAGTATTTT. Translation gives CAISDMGGSTDTQYF.

This clonotype was seen more than once but under ten times. At one boundary the junction diverges from the germline segment, which might be a read error. The gene calls are TRBV12-3 or TRBV12-4 and TRBJ1-6; D perhaps matches TRBD1 (5 bases). The CDR3 spans 13 residues. This CDR3 reads CASSFSQGEPLHF. The CDR3, as DNA: TGTGCCAGCAGTTTTTCTCAGGGCGAACCCCTCCATTTT.

This clonotype was counted only a few times. This may be a read error, as it is one base from a much larger clone. The chain couples TRBV2 to TRBJ1-1; D may be TRBD1 (5 bases). This CDR3 region has 16 residues. Germline-derived CDR1 and CDR2 are SNHLY and FYNNEI. CDR3 protein: CASSEAQGTTSTGAFF. The CDR3, as DNA: TGTGCCAGCAGTGAAGCCCAGGGTACTACTTCCACTGGAGCTTTCTTT.

This CDR3 reads CASSVEPGQQHGYTF. The CDR3 DNA is TGTGCCAGCAGCGTAGAACCGGGACAGCAGCATGGCTACACCTTC. This chain uses TRBV9 with TRBJ1-2; 7 nucleotides agree with TRBD1. Germline-derived CDR1 and CDR2 are SGDLS and YYNGEE. There are 15 residues in the CDR3. Trimming took 0 bases from V and 6 from J; bases not matched to a gene: 8.

This clonotype was detected a few times. This chain uses TRBV19 with TRBJ1-5, with 9 bases aligning to TRBD1. The germline gives CDR1 LNHDA, CDR2 SQIVND (reference sequence). Unmatched junction bases numbered 13, after V lost 0 bases and J lost 7 bases. The CDR3 runs to 18 residues. The CDR3 coding sequence is TGTGCCAGTAGTATAGAGGACAGGGGCTACCTCGAAGGCCAGCCCCAGCATTTT. Its translation: CASSIEDRGYLEGQPQHF.

This clonotype has just a few counts. Given a much more abundant clone one base away, this may be a read error. The chain recombines TRBV7-9 with TRBJ2-5, with D perhaps matching TRBD2 (6 bases). Trimming cost V 2 bases and J 2 bases, with 12 bases left between them. CDR3 length: 15 residues. Germline lookup yields CDR1 SEHNR and CDR2 FQNEAQ (reference sequence). CDR3 amino acids: CASSLSVGGQETQYF. As DNA, the CDR3 is TGTGCCAGCAGCTTATCGGTCGGGGGACAAGAGACCCAGTACTTC.

A few counts support this clonotype. The chain combines TRBV30 with TRBJ2-7, with D possibly being TRBD1 or TRBD2 (6 bases each). Germline loops: CDR1 GTSNPN, CDR2 SVGIG (reference sequence). V lost 5 bases and J lost 5, with 16 bases in between. This CDR3 is 13 amino acids long. CDR3 protein: CAWDEGGLHEQYF. DNA of the CDR3: TGTGCCTGGGATGAGGGGGGCCTCCACGAGCAGTACTTC.

This chain joins TRBV10-3 and TRBJ2-2; D is uncertain. Trimming stripped 8 bases from V and 0 bases from J, with 4 bases between. This CDR3 has 12 amino acids. Germline V lookup: CDR1 ENHRY, CDR2 SYGVKD. The CDR3 DNA is TGTGCCATCCAACCGAACACCGGGGAGCTGTTTTTT. It translates to CAIQPNTGELFF.

This clonotype was picked up one time. The rearrangement joins TRBV7-2 to TRBJ2-7; weak D call: TRBD1 (8 bases). Trimming removed 5 bases at V and 4 bases at J, with 30 bases between. The CDR3 is 19 amino acids. Germline V lookup: CDR1 SGHTA, CDR2 FQGNSA. CDR3 amino acids: CASSPQDRGRRAGPYEQYF. The DNA for the CDR3 is TGTGCCAGCAGCCCACAAGACAGGGGACGAAGAGCGGGACCTTACGAGCAGTACTTC.

This chain uses TRBV20-1 with TRBJ2-3; 14 nucleotides match TRBD2. J gave up 4 bases and V 4 bases, and 1 base lay outside the gene matches. The CDR3 length is 14 residues. CDR1 and CDR2 from the germline V gene are DFQATT and SNEGSKA (reference sequence). The CDR3 DNA is TGCAGTGCTAAGGGACTAGCGGGAGCAGATACGCAGTATTTT. Its translation: CSAKGLAGADTQYF.

Ten or more counts support this clonotype. The V gene is TRBV20-1, the J gene TRBJ2-7; perhaps TRBD2 as D (6 bases). This CDR3 is built from 12 residues. V was pared by 7 bases and J by 3 bases, with 13 bases between. CDR1 and CDR2 from the germline V gene are DFQATT and SNEGSKA (reference sequence). CDR3 residues: CSGGDSLYEQYF. The CDR3 DNA sequence: TGCAGTGGGGGGGACTCCCTCTACGAGCAGTACTTC.

This clonotype came up many times. The V gene is TRBV28, the J gene TRBJ1-1; maybe TRBD1 (5 bases). V dropped 3 bases and J dropped 2 bases, with 13 bases sitting between them. This CDR3 comprises 15 residues. Germline V lookup: CDR1 MDHEN, CDR2 SYDVKM. Written as DNA, the CDR3 is TGTGCCAGCAGTTTTTTGAGGGGACTCAACACTGAAGCTTTCTTT. Its translation: CASSFLRGLNTEAFF.

This clonotype was seen only a few times. J is TRBJ1-1 and V is TRBV4-3, with D unclear. In germline, CDR1 is LGHNA, CDR2 YSLEER. Trimming took off 0 bases at V and 1 base at J, with 9 bases between the two ends. The CDR3 length is 15 residues. The CDR3 is CASSQDGKRNTEAFF. In DNA form, the CDR3 reads TGCGCCAGCAGCCAAGATGGTAAGAGGAACACTGAAGCTTTCTTT.

This clonotype has at least ten counts. This rearrangement joins TRBV27 to TRBJ1-2, with D possibly being TRBD1 (5 bases). The CDR3 length is 13 residues. V lost 3 bases to trimming and J lost 2 bases, with 7 bases between them. Germline V gene data show CDR1 as MNHEY and CDR2 as SMNVEV (reference sequence). This chain's CDR3 is CASSLTDNYGYTF. Written as DNA, the CDR3 is TGTGCCAGCAGTTTGACAGACAACTATGGCTACACCTTC.

The rearrangement uses TRBV9 and TRBJ1-2; D is unclear. This CDR3 has 13 amino acids. Germline lookup yields CDR1 SGDLS and CDR2 YYNGEE. V lost 0 bases and J 8 bases, leaving 11 bases between the germline ends. Here the CDR3 reads CASSVVGSWGYTF. CDR3 DNA sequence: TGTGCCAGCAGCGTAGTGGGTAGCTGGGGCTACACCTTC.